This section outlines one T cell receptor (beta chain) sequence together with its context. A few counts support this clonotype. There is no known antigen for this receptor. Base qualities are not provided; no much larger clone lies one nucleotide away. The source of the sample is a study of T cells after yellow fever vaccination (dated by TCRdb to the late 2010s). The study in broad terms: The SMART-Seq v4 Ultra Low Input RNA kit was used to prepare libraries from fractions with low cell numbers. To follow T-cell clones before and after both primary and booster YFV17D yellow fever vaccination, bulk TCR alpha and beta repertoires underwent longitudinal sequencing. Two healthy male donors, one aged 18 to 30 and one aged 30 to 40 years, were included in the cohort. Blood was collected at multiple timepoints before and after primary and secondary immunization, and bulk PBMC replicates and cell subsets were isolated.

General study outcomes and caveats: The secondary T-cell response was found to be weaker but faster than the primary response, with a peak reached on day 5 rather than on day 15. Computational filtering was required because FACS-sorted repertoires could contain abundant contaminating clonotypes from the bulk population. The study included only two donors, which limits how far the findings can be generalized. A small fraction of clonotypes showed up in both the CD4 and CD8 compartments, probably as a result of convergent recombination. After the booster, most of the clones that had expanded following primary vaccination were detected again (approximately 95% of CD4 and more than 85% of CD8), which suggests that memory was broadly maintained.

TCR cDNA was synthesized by 5'RACE template switching, through which a universal primer site and unique molecular identifiers were introduced. Priming for cDNA synthesis came from both the TCR alpha and TCR beta constant segments. Library amplification involved two PCR steps, and the second step added sample barcodes and sequencing adapters. Sequencing of the libraries was done on either Illumina HiSeq 2500 (2x100 bp) or NovaSeq (2x150 bp). On the authors' methods: MIGEC was used to demultiplex reads and collapse the reads into UMI consensus sequences, and MiXCR was used for V(D)J alignment. Vaccine-responding clonotypes were identified with edgeR using replicate PBMC samples, with FDR below 0.01 and a log2 fold change above 5 up to day 15 being required. CD4 or CD8 identity was assigned to each bulk clonotype according to whether the clonotype was present at higher abundance in the sequenced CD4 repertoire or the sequenced CD8 repertoire. Clones were called with MiXCR by TCRdb after fastp trimmed the public reads at Q25, and only in-frame beta chains were retained. Merged by CDR3 protein, the rows form single entries marked with the most common genes and DNA. The V and J calls come from TCRdb's annotation, not from the publication. This sample is represented by under 300,000 distinct CDR3 sequences; approximately 6.7% of them were singletons. Of the sample, around 1.1% is held by the ten largest clones.

The treatment or condition label of this sample denotes: live attenuated yellow fever vaccine strain. A standard Ficoll-Paque protocol was used to isolate PBMCs from peripheral blood. Dynabeads CD4 and CD8 positive selection kits were used to isolate CD4 and CD8 T-cell fractions. TriZol was used to extract RNA from bulk PBMCs, from CD4 and CD8 fractions, and from dextramer-positive and dextramer-negative fractions. From a lookup of the germline V gene, CDR1 and CDR2 are SGHRS and YFSETQ. At the junction V is shortened by 0 bases and J by 1 base; bases outside the gene matches: 6. The CDR3 holds 18 amino acids from the cysteine to the phenylalanine. The kept DNA is CDR3 alone, 54 bases in frame from the first base.

Rearrangement joined TRBV5-1 to TRBJ2-2, with TRBD2 matching 10 junction bases. The starting material was CD4+ T cells sorted from PBMCs, obtained on the day of the yellow fever booster vaccination. This receptor was identified in a man younger than 40 who received the YFV17D yellow fever vaccine. The DNA sequence is given as TGCGCCAGCAGCTTGGCCCAGCGGGAGGGCCGGAACACCGGGGAGCTGTTTTTT. This sequence encodes CASSLAQREGRNTGELFF. The CDR3, completed at both ends by the reference TRBV5-1 and TRBJ2-2 genes, gives the full variable domain KAGVTQTPRYLIKTRGQQVTLSCSPISGHRSVSWYQQTPGQGLQFLFEYFSETQRNKGNFPGRFSGRQFSNSRSEMNVSTLELGDSALYLCASSLAQREGRNTGELFFGEGSRLTVL.